Listed here are 18 T cell receptor beta chains from one sample, sequenced in a study of Ad26.COV2.S vaccination and SARS-CoV-2 variants. This table comes from immunoSEQ multiplex PCR, and its TCRdb copy is limited to in-frame clones, with some not included. This sample has about 680,000 clones, with about 90% found just once. Treatment denoted: roughly 19 received Ad26.COV2.S at low or high dose, single or two shots; about 5 received placebo; per-sample allocation not given. Material that was analyzed had been drawn on day 63 after the first vaccine or placebo injection. The sample was peripheral blood, taken in a trial of Ad26.COV2.S vaccine versus placebo. These receptors were taken from a person aged 18-60 years who received the Ad26.COV2.S COVID-19 vaccine or a placebo.

The table lists this clone with a count of one. V and J are TRBV3-1 (or the pseudogene TRBV3-2) and TRBJ2-3; 10 nucleotides match TRBD2. Germline lookup yields CDR1 LGHDT and CDR2 YNNKEL (reference sequence). This CDR3 spans 16 amino acids. Trimming at V came to 3 bases and at J to 5 bases, leaving 8 bases not matched to a gene. The CDR3 region has the DNA TGTGCCAGCAGCCACCGACTAGCGGGCGGCCTAGATACGCAGTATTTT. Protein product: CASSHRLAGGLDTQYF.

The chain has TRBV6-1 and TRBJ1-3; tentative D call: TRBD1 (6 bases). Trimming took 0 bases from V and 2 from J, leaving 8 bases between them. The germline CDR1 and CDR2 sequences are MNHNS and SASEGT. This CDR3 region has 15 residues. CDR3 bases: TGTGCCAGCAGTGAAGCGTGGGGGCCTGGAAACACCATATATTTT. It is translated as CASSEAWGPGNTIYF.

This chain's CDR3 is CASSDRATNEKLFF. The CDR3 DNA reads TGCGCCAGCAGTGACAGAGCAACTAATGAAAAACTGTTTTTT. The chain combines TRBV10-1 with TRBJ1-4; no clear D. CDR3 length equals 14 residues. Trimming left V 3 bases short and J 0 bases short, with 5 bases between. Germline CDR1 is WNHNN and CDR2 is SYGVQD (reference sequence).

The V call is TRBV23-1, the J call TRBJ1-2; 9 bases match TRBD1. TRBV23-1 is recorded as an ORF, its role being uncertain. The CDR3 spans 20 residues. J lost 0 bases, V lost 0 bases, and 14 bases had no gene match. Here the CDR3 reads CASSQSRGGTGSSANYGYTF. The CDR3 region has the DNA TGCGCCAGCAGTCAATCAAGGGGTGGGACAGGGTCATCAGCTAACTATGGCTACACCTTC.

The rearrangement links TRBV7-2 to TRBJ2-7, with 9 positions matching TRBD2. CDR3 size: 18 residues. J lost 2 bases, V lost 3 bases, and 14 bases had no gene match. The germline V gene has CDR1 SGHTA and CDR2 FQGNSA. The CDR3 nucleotides are TGTGCCAGCAGCTTGACGGGCGGCGGGGGGGCCCTCGCCTACGAGCAGTACTTC. Translating gives CASSLTGGGGALAYEQYF.

This clone turned up a few times. V and J are TRBV6-6 and TRBJ1-1; maybe TRBD1 (6 bases). V was cut by 6 bases and J by 1 base, with 12 bases left in between. The CDR3 has 14 amino acids. CDR1 is MNHNY and CDR2 is SVGAGI in the germline V gene (reference sequence). The CDR3 DNA is TGTGCCAGCAGCGTTACAGGGTCGAACACTGAAGCTTTCTTT. Encoded protein: CASSVTGSNTEAFF.

The chain carries TRBV5-1 and TRBJ2-7; 11 nucleotides match TRBD2. From germline, CDR1 is SGHRS and CDR2 YFSETQ. The CDR3 is 17 residues long. The junction had 12 bases not matched to a gene; V was cut back by 0 bases and J by 7 bases. CDR3 protein: CASSLEPSGRSPGEQYF. The CDR3 DNA follows: TGCGCCAGCAGCTTGGAACCTAGCGGGAGGTCGCCAGGGGAGCAGTACTTC. Based on the CDR3 plus reference TRBV5-1 and TRBJ2-7, the full variable domain is KAGVTQTPRYLIKTRGQQVTLSCSPISGHRSVSWYQQTPGQGLQFLFEYFSETQRNKGNFPGRFSGRQFSNSRSEMNVSTLELGDSALYLCASSLEPSGRSPGEQYFGPGTRLTVT.

Points on this clone: Other DNA sequences within the sample encode an identical CDR3. The genes are TRBV2 and TRBJ1-5, with 9 bases fitting TRBD1. CDR1 is SNHLY, CDR2 FYNNEI, per germline. V gave up 4 bases and J gave up 4 bases; unmatched junction bases: 2. The CDR3 runs 14 residues. The CDR3 is CASSGTGANQPQHF. CDR3 nucleotide sequence: TGTGCCAGCAGTGGGACAGGGGCAAATCAGCCCCAGCATTTT. The complete variable domain, with remaining parts taken from reference TRBV2 and TRBJ1-5, reads EPEVTQTPSHQVTQMGQEVILRCVPISNHLYFYWYRQILGQKVEFLVSFYNNEISEKSEIFDDQFSVERPDGSNFTLKIRSTKLEDSAMYFCASSGTGANQPQHFGDGTRLSIL.

This chain uses TRBV14 with TRBJ2-3, with 9 bases fitting TRBD1. V was clipped by 1 base and J by 2 bases; unmatched bases: 4. CDR1 and CDR2 (germline): SGHDN, FVKESK. CDR3 size: 16 residues. The CDR3 here is CASSQVTGGYTDTQYF. Written as DNA, the CDR3 is TGTGCCAGCAGCCAAGTTACAGGGGGCTACACAGATACGCAGTATTTT.

The chain links TRBV7-2 to TRBJ1-1; 10 bases agree with TRBD1. The V gene end was trimmed by 0 bases and the J gene end by 7 bases; junction bases not matched to a gene: 11. Looked up from germline, CDR1 is SGHTA and CDR2 is FQGNSA. The CDR3 loop spans 17 amino acids. CDR3 protein: CASSLATYRDRGVEAFF. The CDR3 coding sequence is TGTGCCAGCAGCTTAGCGACTTACCGGGACAGGGGCGTTGAAGCTTTCTTT.

This clone was picked up one time. This chain uses TRBV11-3 with TRBJ2-3, with D hard to call. Trimming removed 1 base from V and 5 bases from J, with 4 bases in between. CDR3 length: 12 residues. The germline V gene encodes CDR1 SGHNT and CDR2 YENEEA. The CDR3 here is CASSLGRDTQYF. The CDR3 DNA is TGTGCCAGCAGCTTAGGGAGAGATACGCAGTATTTT. The whole variable domain, filled in from reference TRBV11-3 and TRBJ2-3, reads EAGVVQSPRYKIIEKKQPVAFWCNPISGHNTLYWYLQNLGQGPELLIRYENEEAVDDSQLPKDRFSAERLKGVDSTLKIQPAELGDSAVYLCASSLGRDTQYFGPGTRLTVL.

This chain joins TRBV20-1 and TRBJ2-1, with D maybe TRBD1 (6 bases). V dropped 6 bases and J dropped 10 bases, with 13 bases sitting between them. The CDR3 has 11 amino acids. Germline V CDR1 and CDR2: DFQATT, SNEGSKA (reference sequence). The CDR3 spells CSATPGTEQFF. CDR3 nucleotides: TGCAGTGCGACCCCCGGGACAGAGCAGTTCTTC.

This clone was detected once. The sample has other DNA sequences that encode this CDR3 too. The chain is built from TRBV7-9 and TRBJ1-3, with D unresolved. Germline V gene data show CDR1 as SEHNR and CDR2 as FQNEAQ (reference sequence). V lost 0 bases to trimming and J lost 0 bases, with 6 bases between them. The CDR3 loop spans 15 amino acids. CDR3 loop: CASSLAPISGNTIYF. DNA of the CDR3: TGTGCCAGCAGCTTAGCCCCTATCTCTGGAAACACCATATATTTT.

The V gene is TRBV6-5, the J gene TRBJ2-1; 11 nucleotides match TRBD1. Germline CDR1 reads MNHEY; CDR2 reads SVGAGI. The length of the CDR3 is 15 residues. With 8 bases clipped from V and 2 bases from J, the junction kept 5 bases outside the gene matches. In DNA, the CDR3 is TGTGCCAGCGGGTCGGGACAGGGGGCCTACAATGAGCAGTTCTTC. The encoded protein is CASGSGQGAYNEQFF.

The chain links TRBV27 to TRBJ2-2; 7 bases are shared with TRBD2. Trimming cost V 5 bases and J 1 base; bases outside gene matches: 7. This CDR3 has 16 residues. Looked up from germline, CDR1 is MNHEY and CDR2 is SMNVEV (reference sequence). The CDR3 spells CASSRWLAGNTGELFF. The CDR3 DNA follows: TGTGCCAGCAGTAGATGGTTAGCGGGGAACACCGGGGAGCTGTTTTTT.

With regard to this clone: Other DNA variants within this sample encode the same CDR3. V and J are TRBV19 and TRBJ1-1; D not certain. The CDR3 has 14 amino acids. V was pared by 1 base and J by 1 base, with 7 bases between. Germline values: CDR1 LNHDA, CDR2 SQIVND (reference sequence). The DNA of the CDR3 is TGTGCCAGTAGTATAGGCGGTGGGAACACTGAAGCTTTCTTT. Protein product: CASSIGGGNTEAFF.

The chain uses TRBV4-1 and TRBJ2-7; TRBD1 agrees at 8 bases. The J segment lost 0 bases and the V segment lost 0 bases, leaving 1 base of the junction unmatched. Germline V gene sequence: CDR1 MGHRA, CDR2 YSYEKL. The CDR3 extends over 15 amino acids. CDR3 in amino acids: CASSQEDRDSYEQYF. CDR3 bases: TGCGCCAGCAGCCAAGAGGACAGGGACTCCTACGAGCAGTACTTC.

To note about this clone: Other DNA sequences within the sample encode an identical CDR3. J is TRBJ1-6 and V is TRBV30; 7 nucleotides align to TRBD1. V was clipped by 1 base and J by 5 bases; unmatched bases: 2. The CDR3 sequence is 14 residues long. Germline-derived CDR1 and CDR2 are GTSNPN and SVGIG (reference sequence). DNA of the CDR3: TGTGCCTGGAGTGCAGGGGGAAATAATTCACCCCTCCACTTT. It encodes CAWSAGGNNSPLHF.